This is a list of T cell receptor beta chains from one sample in a study of control samples from healthy donors and cancer patients. The repertoire was sequenced with immunoSEQ multiplex PCR; TCRdb's copy has only in-frame clones and lacks some. This sample yields 350,000 to 450,000 clones, of which 90% are seen a single time; around 6.5% belongs to the top ten. The sequenced sample was PBMCs. These receptors originate from a man aged 35 to 55 with head and neck cancer. CDR3s include the opening cysteine and the closing phenylalanine or tryptophan. The order of the fields is clone size, V gene, CDR3 protein. Rows may omit the clone size; those that give it use once, few, many or a size class.

once,TRBV5-8,CASSPWVAGGEQYF
few,TRBV5-1,CASSSTSGSLYGYTF
-,TRBV5-6,CASSPGTGGGETQYF
once,TRBV6-6,CASRTTTGRTEAFF
-,TRBV28,CASSFQGQSNQPQHF
-,TRBV27,CASSSGGILRADTQYF
-,TRBV28,CAIPIHRPNTGELFF
-,TRBV7-9,CASSPPGLASNEQFF
-,TRBV30,CAWSVTSGLAFADTQYF
-,TRBV7-8,CASSPIRGRGTEAFF
few,TRBV4-2,CASSQDPRFTDTQYF
-,TRBV6-5,CASSYSNNIYEQYF
few,TRBV30,CAWSVGTGPQPQHF
-,TRBV19,CASSSRTHEQYF
-,TRBV5-1,CASSLQTSSGGNEQFF
-,TRBV5-8,CASSLRGQGLLQYF
-,TRBV4-3,CASSQLGLEDEQYF
-,TRBV7-3,CASSPTGELTGSGEQYF
once,TRBV29-1,CSVGLSSSYEQYF
-,TRBV6-2/TRBV6-3,CASSYPNSPLHF
-,TRBV19,CASSIGPVSNTEAFF
-,TRBV27,CASSSLHTQYF
-,TRBV6-4,CASIWVNTEAFF
-,TRBV5-1,CASSTDRQQYF
-,TRBV27,CASSLTQLRDNEQFF
-,TRBV19,CASSIWDTSNQPQHF
-,TRBV15,CATSSQGSRPSRSTDTQYF